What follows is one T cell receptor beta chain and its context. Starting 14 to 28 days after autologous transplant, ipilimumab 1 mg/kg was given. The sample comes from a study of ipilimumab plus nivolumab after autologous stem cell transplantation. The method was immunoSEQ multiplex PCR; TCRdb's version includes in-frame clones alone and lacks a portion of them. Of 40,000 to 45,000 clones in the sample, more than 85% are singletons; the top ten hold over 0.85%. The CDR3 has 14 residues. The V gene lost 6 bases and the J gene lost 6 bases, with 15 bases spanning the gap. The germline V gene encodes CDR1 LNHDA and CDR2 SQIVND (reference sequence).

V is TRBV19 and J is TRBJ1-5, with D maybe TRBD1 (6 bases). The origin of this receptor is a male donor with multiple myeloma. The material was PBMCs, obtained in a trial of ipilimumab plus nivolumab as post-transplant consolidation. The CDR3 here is CASSPVGGGQPQHF. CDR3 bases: TGTGCCAGTAGCCCCGTGGGGGGCGGTCAGCCCCAGCATTTT.